This T cell receptor (beta chain) was sequenced for a study of type 1 and type 2 diabetes patients. Genomic DNA was the PCR template. Amplification of the beta chain CDR3 used 30 forward and 13 reverse multiplex primers. A single record per CDR3 protein comes from TCRdb applying MiXCR to the multiplex PCR reads. The table has 250,000 or so distinct CDR3 sequences, around 47% seen once; the top ten hold approximately 15%. A note on this clonotype: One end of the junction fails to match germline, which may point to a read error.

The CDR3 loop spans 14 amino acids. Germline V CDR1 and CDR2: DFQATT, SNEGSKA (reference sequence). This clonotype was sampled from a man aged 18-30 years with type 2 diabetes. Sequencing was done on a sample of peripheral blood mononuclear cells (PBMCs). This chain joins TRBV20-1 and TRBJ2-7, with D possibly being TRBD1 (7 bases). The CDR3 DNA sequence: TGCAGTGCTAGAGGGCAGGGGGGAAAGTACGAGCAGCACTTC. This gives the protein CSARGQGGKYEQHF.